Sequencing of this TCR beta chain was carried out in a study of T cells after yellow fever vaccination. This clonotype was counted at least ten times. Germline V gives CDR1 SGHVS, CDR2 FQNEAQ. Losses at the gene ends were 5 bases for V and 5 bases for J; bases not matched to a gene: 9. The CDR3 runs 16 residues. TCRdb processed the 5' RACE reads anew with MiXCR; each CDR3 protein has one entry. The table lists about 320,000 distinct CDR3 sequences, around 4.4% of them singletons. This clonotype was sampled from a man between 18 and 35 years old who received the YFV17D yellow fever vaccine. The sample here was PBMCs, taken 15 days after the yellow fever booster vaccination. The chain links TRBV7-8 to TRBJ2-5; 12 nucleotides match TRBD2. DNA for the CDR3: TGTGCCAGCAGCGTACTAGCGGGGGGCCAGGGGGAGACCCAGTACTTC. Translated, it gives CASSVLAGGQGETQYF. Supplemented by reference TRBV7-8 and TRBJ2-5, the full variable domain reads GAGVSQSPRYKVAKRGQDVALRCDPISGHVSLFWYQQALGQGPEFLTYFQNEAQLDKSGLPSDRFFAERPEGSVSTLKIQRTQQEDSAVYLCASSVLAGGQGETQYFGPGTRLLVL.